These 7 T cell receptor beta chains were all obtained from the same sample, sequenced in a study of cytotoxic CD8 clonotypes in ibrutinib-treated CLL. The table came from immunoSEQ multiplex PCR; TCRdb's copy has only in-frame clones and leaves some out. The table records roughly 36,000 clones, almost 70% of them present only once. Sample: PBMCs, taken before ibrutinib treatment. These TCRs come from a human donor with chronic lymphocytic leukemia.

V usage is TRBV6-1 and J usage is TRBJ1-5; D is unclear. The ends were cut back, 3 bases at V and 2 bases at J, with 11 bases in the middle. The CDR3 covers 15 residues. Germline-derived CDR1 and CDR2 are MNHNS and SASEGT. The CDR3 here is CASSDRHRGNQPQHF. The DNA for the CDR3 is TGTGCCAGCAGTGATAGACACCGTGGCAATCAGCCCCAGCATTTT.

The V gene is TRBV18, the J gene TRBJ2-5; D is undetermined. V was trimmed by 2 bases and J by 9 bases, leaving 19 bases between them. Germline-derived CDR1 and CDR2 are KGHSH and LQKENI. The CDR3 totals 15 residues. The DNA for the CDR3 is TGTGCCAGCTCACCATTTAGTGGGCCCGAACCGGCCCAGTACTTC. This translates into CASSPFSGPEPAQYF.

The V call is TRBV10-1, the J call TRBJ1-3; D is uncertain. Germline V CDR1 and CDR2: WNHNN, SYGVQD (reference sequence). The CDR3 is 17 residues long. With 6 bases removed from V and 0 bases from J, the gap between germline ends came to 18 bases. CDR3 DNA: TGCGCCAGCAGATACGGACGGATAGCTACCTCTGGAAACACCATATATTTT. Translating gives CASRYGRIATSGNTIYF.

The chain has TRBV27 and TRBJ2-1, with 7 bases matching TRBD2. The ends lost 4 bases at V and 9 bases at J; junction bases unmatched: 9. CDR3 length equals 14 residues. The V gene's germline CDR1 is MNHEY and CDR2 SMNVEV (reference sequence). Written as DNA, the CDR3 is TGTGCCAGCAGTTCGGGACTACCGGTAGGTGAGCAGTTCTTC. It yields the protein CASSSGLPVGEQFF.

This chain uses TRBV6-1 with TRBJ1-3; D is undetermined. V was pared by 3 bases and J by 0 bases, with 3 bases between. The length of the CDR3 is 13 residues. Germline V lookup: CDR1 MNHNS, CDR2 SASEGT. The CDR3 here is CASSDRSGNTIYF. For the CDR3, the DNA is TGTGCCAGCAGTGACCGCTCTGGAAACACCATATATTTT.

The chain links TRBV4-3 to TRBJ2-2; D unresolved. This CDR3 spans 14 amino acids. V gave up 0 bases and J gave up 5 bases, with 7 bases separating them. Germline CDR1 LGHNA, CDR2 YSLEER. Here the CDR3 reads CASSQEILTGELFF. In nucleotides, the CDR3 is TGCGCCAGCAGCCAAGAAATACTGACCGGGGAGCTGTTTTTT.

The chain uses TRBV18 and TRBJ1-2; 9 positions match TRBD1. The V segment lost 3 bases and the J segment 6 bases; nucleotides outside the gene matches: 5. The CDR3 spans 14 residues. The germline V gene encodes CDR1 KGHSH and CDR2 LQKENI. The CDR3 loop reads CASSPGQGYNGYTF. The DNA for the CDR3 is TGTGCCAGCTCACCGGGACAGGGATACAATGGCTACACCTTC.